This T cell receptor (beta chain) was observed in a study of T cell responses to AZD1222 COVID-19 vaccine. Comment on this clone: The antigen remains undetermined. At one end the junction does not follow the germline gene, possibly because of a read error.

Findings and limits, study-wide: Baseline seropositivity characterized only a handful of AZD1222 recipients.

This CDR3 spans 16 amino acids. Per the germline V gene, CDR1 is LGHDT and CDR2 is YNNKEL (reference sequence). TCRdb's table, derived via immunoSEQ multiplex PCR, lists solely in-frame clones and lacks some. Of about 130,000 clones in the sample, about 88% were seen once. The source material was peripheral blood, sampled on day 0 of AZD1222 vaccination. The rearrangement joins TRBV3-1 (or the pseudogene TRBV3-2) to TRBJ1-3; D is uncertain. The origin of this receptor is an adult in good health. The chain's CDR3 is CASSQGLIGYGNTIYF. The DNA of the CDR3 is TGTGCCAGCAGTCAAGGCCTCATAGGGTATGGAAACACCATATATTTT.